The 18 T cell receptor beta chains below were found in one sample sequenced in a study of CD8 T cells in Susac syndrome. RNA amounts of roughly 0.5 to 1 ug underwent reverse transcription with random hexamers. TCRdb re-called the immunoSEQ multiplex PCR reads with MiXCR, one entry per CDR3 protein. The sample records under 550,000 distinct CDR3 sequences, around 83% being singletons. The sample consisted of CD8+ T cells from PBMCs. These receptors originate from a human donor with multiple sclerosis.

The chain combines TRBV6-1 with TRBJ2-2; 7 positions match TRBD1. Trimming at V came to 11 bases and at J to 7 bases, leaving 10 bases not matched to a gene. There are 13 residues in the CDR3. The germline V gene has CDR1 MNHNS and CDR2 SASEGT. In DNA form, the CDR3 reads TGTGCCGGGACGGGACAGAGGGACGGGGAGCTGTTTTTT. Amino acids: CAGTGQRDGELFF.

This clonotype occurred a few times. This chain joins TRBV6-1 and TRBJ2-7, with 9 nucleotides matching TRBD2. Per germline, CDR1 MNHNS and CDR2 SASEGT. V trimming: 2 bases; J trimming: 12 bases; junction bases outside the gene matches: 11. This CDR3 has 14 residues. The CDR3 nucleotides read TGTGCCAGCAGTGAAACCTCTAGCGGGATCTTGGGGTACTTC. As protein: CASSETSSGILGYF.

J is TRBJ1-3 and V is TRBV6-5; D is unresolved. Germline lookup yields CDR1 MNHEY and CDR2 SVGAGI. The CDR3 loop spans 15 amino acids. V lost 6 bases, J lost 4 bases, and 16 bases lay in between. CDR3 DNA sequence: TGTGCCAGCAGCGTCCGGGAGGGCGGGGGAAACACCATATATTTT. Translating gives CASSVREGGGNTIYF.

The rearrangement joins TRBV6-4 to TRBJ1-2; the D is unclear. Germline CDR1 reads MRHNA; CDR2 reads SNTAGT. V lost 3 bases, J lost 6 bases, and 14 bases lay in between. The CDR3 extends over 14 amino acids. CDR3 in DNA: TGTGCCAGCAGTGAGGTGGCAGGCTTCCATGGCTACACCTTC. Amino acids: CASSEVAGFHGYTF.

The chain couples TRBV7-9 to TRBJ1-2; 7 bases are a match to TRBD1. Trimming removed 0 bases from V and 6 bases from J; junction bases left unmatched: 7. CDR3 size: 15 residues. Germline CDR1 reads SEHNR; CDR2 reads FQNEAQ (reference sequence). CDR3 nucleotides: TGTGCCAGCAGCTTAGCCGCGGTGGGGACAGATGGCTACACCTTC. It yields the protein CASSLAAVGTDGYTF. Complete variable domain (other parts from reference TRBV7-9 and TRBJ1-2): DTGVSQNPRHKITKRGQNVTFRCDPISEHNRLYWYRQTLGQGPEFLTYFQNEAQLEKSRLLSDRFSAERPKGSFSTLEIQRTEQGDSAMYLCASSLAAVGTDGYTFGSGTRLTVV.

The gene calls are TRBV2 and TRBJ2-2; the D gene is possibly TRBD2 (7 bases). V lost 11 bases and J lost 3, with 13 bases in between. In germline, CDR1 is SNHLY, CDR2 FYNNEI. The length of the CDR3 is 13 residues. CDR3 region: CAEGGSYTGELFF. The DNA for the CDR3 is TGTGCCGAGGGGGGGTCCTACACCGGGGAGCTGTTTTTT.

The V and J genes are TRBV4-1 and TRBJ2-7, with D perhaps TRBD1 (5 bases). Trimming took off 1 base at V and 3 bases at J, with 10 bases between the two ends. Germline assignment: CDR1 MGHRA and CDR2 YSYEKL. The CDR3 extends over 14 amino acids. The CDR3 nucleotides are TGCGCCAGCAGCCAAGCGGAAGGGGACTACGAGCAGTACTTC. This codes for CASSQAEGDYEQYF.

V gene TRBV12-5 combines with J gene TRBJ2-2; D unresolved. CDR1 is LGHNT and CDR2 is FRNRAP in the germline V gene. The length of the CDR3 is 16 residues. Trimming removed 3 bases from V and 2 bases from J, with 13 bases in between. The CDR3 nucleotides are TGTGCTAGTGGTTTCCTTGATGAGTATAACACCGGGGAGCTGTTTTTT. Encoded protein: CASGFLDEYNTGELFF. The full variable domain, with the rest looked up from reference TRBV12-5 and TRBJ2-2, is DARVTQTPRHKVTEMGQEVTMRCQPILGHNTVFWYRQTMMQGLELLAYFRNRAPLDDSGMPKDRFSAEMPDATLATLKIQPSEPRDSAVYFCASGFLDEYNTGELFFGEGSRLTVL.

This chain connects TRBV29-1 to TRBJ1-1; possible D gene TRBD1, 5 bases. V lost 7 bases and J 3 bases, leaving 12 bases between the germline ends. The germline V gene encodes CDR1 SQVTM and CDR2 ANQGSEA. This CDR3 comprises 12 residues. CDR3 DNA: TGCAGCGGGTACGACAGCTACACTGAAGCTTTCTTT. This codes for CSGYDSYTEAFF.

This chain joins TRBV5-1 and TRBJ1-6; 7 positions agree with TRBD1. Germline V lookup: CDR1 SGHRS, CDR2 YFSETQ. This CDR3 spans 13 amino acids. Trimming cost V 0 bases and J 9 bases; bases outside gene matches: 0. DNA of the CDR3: TGCGCCAGCAGCTTGGGGGACAGTTCACCCCTCCACTTT. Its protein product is CASSLGDSSPLHF.

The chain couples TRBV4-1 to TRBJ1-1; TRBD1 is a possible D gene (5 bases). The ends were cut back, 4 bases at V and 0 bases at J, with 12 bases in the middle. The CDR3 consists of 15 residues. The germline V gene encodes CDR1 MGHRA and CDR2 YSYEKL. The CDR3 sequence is CASSPLAGLNTEAFF. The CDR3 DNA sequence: TGCGCCAGCAGCCCTCTGGCAGGGCTGAACACTGAAGCTTTCTTT.

CDR3 coding DNA: TGTGCCAGCAGCCAAGGTTCAGGGTTCTATGGCTACACCTTC. It is translated as CASSQGSGFYGYTF. This rearrangement joins TRBV3-1 to TRBJ1-2, with D possibly TRBD1 on 5 matching bases. The CDR3 is 14 residues long. The germline CDR1 and CDR2 sequences are LGHDT and YNNKEL (reference sequence). The germline V and J ends were trimmed by 1 base and 4 bases, with 10 bases remaining between them.

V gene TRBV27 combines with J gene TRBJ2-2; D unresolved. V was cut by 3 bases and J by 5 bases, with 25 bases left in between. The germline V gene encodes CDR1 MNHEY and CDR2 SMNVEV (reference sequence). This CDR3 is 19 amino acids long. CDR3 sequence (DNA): TGTGCCAGCAGTTTTCTTAGGTTTTCGGGCTCAGGCTCAACCGGGGAGCTGTTTTTT. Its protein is CASSFLRFSGSGSTGELFF.

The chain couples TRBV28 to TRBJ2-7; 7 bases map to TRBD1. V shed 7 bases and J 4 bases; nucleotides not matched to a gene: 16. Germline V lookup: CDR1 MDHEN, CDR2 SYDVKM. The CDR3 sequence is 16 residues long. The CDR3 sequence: CASTTLRGQGVYEQYF. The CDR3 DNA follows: TGTGCCAGCACGACCCTGAGGGGGCAGGGGGTGTACGAGCAGTACTTC.

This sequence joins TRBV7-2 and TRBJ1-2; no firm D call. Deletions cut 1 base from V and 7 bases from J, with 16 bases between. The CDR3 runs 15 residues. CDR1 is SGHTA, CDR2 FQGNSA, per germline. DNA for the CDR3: TGTGCCAGCAGCTTAGGTTTAGTCGGAACTAGTGGCTACACCTTC. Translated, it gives CASSLGLVGTSGYTF.

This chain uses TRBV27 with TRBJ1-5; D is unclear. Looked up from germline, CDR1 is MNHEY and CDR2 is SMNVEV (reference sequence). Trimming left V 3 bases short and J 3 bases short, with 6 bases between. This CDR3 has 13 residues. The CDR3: CASSFSHNQPQHF. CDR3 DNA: TGTGCCAGCAGTTTTTCCCACAATCAGCCCCAGCATTTT.

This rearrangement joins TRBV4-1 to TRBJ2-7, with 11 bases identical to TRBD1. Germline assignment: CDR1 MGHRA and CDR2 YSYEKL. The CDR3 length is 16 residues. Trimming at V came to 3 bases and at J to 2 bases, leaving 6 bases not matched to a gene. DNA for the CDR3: TGCGCCAGCAGCCATAAACCGGGACAGGGGGCCTACGAGCAGTACTTC. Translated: CASSHKPGQGAYEQYF.

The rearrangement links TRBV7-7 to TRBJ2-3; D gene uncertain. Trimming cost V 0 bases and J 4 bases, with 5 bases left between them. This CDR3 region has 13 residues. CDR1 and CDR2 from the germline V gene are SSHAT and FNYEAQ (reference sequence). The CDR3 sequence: CASSLARSDTQYF. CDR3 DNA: TGTGCCAGCAGCTTAGCGCGGTCAGATACGCAGTATTTT.